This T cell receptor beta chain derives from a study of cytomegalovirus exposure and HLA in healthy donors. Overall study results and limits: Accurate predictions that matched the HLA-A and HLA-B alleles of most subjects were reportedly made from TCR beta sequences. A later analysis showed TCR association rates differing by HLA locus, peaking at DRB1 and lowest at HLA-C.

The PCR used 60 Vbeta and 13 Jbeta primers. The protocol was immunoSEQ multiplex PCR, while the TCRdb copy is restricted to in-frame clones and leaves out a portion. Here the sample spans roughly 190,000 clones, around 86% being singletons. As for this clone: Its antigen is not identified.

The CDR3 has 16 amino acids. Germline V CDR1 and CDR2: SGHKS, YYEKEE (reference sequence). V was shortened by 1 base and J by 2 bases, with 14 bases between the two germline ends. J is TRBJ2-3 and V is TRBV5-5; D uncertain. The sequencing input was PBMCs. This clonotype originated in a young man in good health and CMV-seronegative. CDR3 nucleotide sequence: TGTGCCAGCAGCTTGTTCAGCGTTCAGTCCACAGATACGCAGTATTTT. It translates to CASSLFSVQSTDTQYF.